This TCR beta chain was found in a study of spatial heterogeneity in lung cancer. This sample's time point: sample taken at primary tumor resection. The input material, whole RNA from tumor, nontumor lung or frozen PBMC, was sequenced unsorted. This CDR3 contains 15 residues. Germline V CDR1 and CDR2: SGHNT, YENEEA. J gave up 4 bases and V 2 bases, and 1 base lay outside the gene matches. By share of the sample, this clonotype is medium-sized. Its antigen is unidentified. This beta chain is a stray sequence in a library constructed for alpha chains; its clone size is not meaningful. Study-wide results and caveats: For expanded intratumoral alpha and beta TCRs, counts tracked tumor mutation counts.

Via MiXCR, TCRdb re-called the 5' RACE reads, giving one row per CDR3 protein. In the table there are roughly 1,500 distinct CDR3 sequences, 10% of which are singletons. J is TRBJ2-3 and V is TRBV11-3; 12 positions match TRBD2. The sequences come from lung tumor tissue, collected at surgery. This receptor was identified in a female donor with early-stage non-small cell lung cancer. The CDR3 protein is CASSLTSGGPDTQYF. The CDR3 DNA reads TGTGCCAGCAGCTTAACTAGCGGGGGGCCAGATACGCAGTATTTT.